A selection of T cell receptor beta chains follows, all from one sample in a study of OX40 agonist ivuxolimab in advanced cancers. Data came from immunoSEQ multiplex PCR; TCRdb stores just in-frame clones and leaves some out. The table has some 23,000 clones, around four fifths seen once. Sequences were derived from CD4+ or CD8+ T cells sorted from blood, sampled in a trial of the OX40 agonist ivuxolimab. These receptors were obtained from an adult with an advanced solid tumor such as melanoma, head and neck, liver or kidney cancer. The CDR3 runs from the conserved cysteine through the conserved F or W. The order of the fields is J gene, clone size, V gene, D gene, CDR3 protein, CDR3 DNA. The D gene is left open where the match is weak. A row's size may be missing; if present it is once, few, many or a size class.

TRBJ1-6 | . | TRBV5-4 | TRBD1 | CASSKEWTGDYNSPLHF | TGTGCCAGCAGCAAGGAATGGACAGGGGATTACAATTCACCCCTCCACTTT
TRBJ2-7 | . | TRBV9 | . | CASSEGDSYEQYF | TGTGCCAGCAGCGAGGGGGACTCCTACGAGCAGTACTTC
TRBJ1-4 | . | TRBV18 | . | CASSPLSGVNEKLFF | TGTGCCAGCTCACCATTATCCGGGGTTAACGAAAAACTGTTTTTT
TRBJ1-4 | once | TRBV5-6 | TRBD1 | CASSVTVGTVNEKLFF | TGTGCCAGCAGCGTTACCGTGGGGACAGTTAATGAAAAACTGTTTTTT
TRBJ1-3 | . | TRBV29-1 | . | CSVEVLTSGNTIYF | TGCAGCGTTGAGGTACTTACCTCTGGAAACACCATATATTTT
TRBJ1-2 | . | TRBV7-8 | . | CASSLAFGEVNYGYTF | TGTGCCAGCAGCTTAGCATTTGGGGAGGTAAACTATGGCTACACCTTC
TRBJ2-7 | . | TRBV4-1 | . | CASSQGAVYEQYF | TGCGCCAGCAGCCAAGGGGCTGTTTACGAGCAGTACTTC
TRBJ1-6 | . | TRBV4-3 | TRBD1 | CASSQGTGGGGSPLHF | TGCGCCAGCAGCCAAGGGACAGGGGGTGGTGGTTCACCCCTCCACTTT
TRBJ1-2 | . | TRBV6-6 | . | CASSHLTAAYYGYTF | TGTGCCAGCAGCCATTTGACTGCTGCCTACTATGGCTACACCTTC
TRBJ2-5 | . | TRBV6-6 | . | CASSTGSVQETQYF | TGTGCCAGCAGTACCGGAAGCGTCCAAGAGACCCAGTACTTC
TRBJ1-1 | . | TRBV1 | . | CTSTLRRTGNTEAFF | TGCACCAGCACCCTACGGAGGACAGGGAACACTGAAGCTTTCTTT
TRBJ2-7 | . | TRBV23-1 | . | CASSQSRDITYEQYF | TGCGCCAGCAGTCAATCGAGGGACATTACCTACGAGCAGTACTTC
TRBJ1-2 | medium-sized | TRBV11-1 | . | CASSSEMMTEISYGYTF | TGTGCCAGCAGCTCGGAGATGATGACAGAAATAAGCTATGGCTACACCTTC
TRBJ1-3 | . | TRBV7-9 | . | CASSLIAGGSGNTIYF | TGTGCCAGCAGCTTAATCGCGGGGGGCTCTGGAAACACCATATATTTT
TRBJ2-7 | . | TRBV6-1 | TRBD1 | CASSEAGTENYEQYF | TGTGCCAGCAGTGAAGCGGGGACAGAGAACTACGAGCAGTACTTC
TRBJ2-1 | few | TRBV19 | . | CASIGPSEQFF | TGTGCCAGTATCGGGCCGAGTGAGCAGTTCTTC
TRBJ2-1 | . | TRBV28 | . | CASSLGDEQFF | TGTGCCAGCAGTTTAGGAGATGAGCAGTTCTTC
TRBJ1-6 | . | TRBV10-3 | . | CAIRGGENSPLHF | TGTGCCATCCGCGGTGGGGAAAATTCACCCCTCCACTTT
TRBJ1-5 | . | TRBV10-2 | . | CASRRDSNQPQHF | TGCGCCAGCAGAAGGGATAGCAATCAGCCCCAGCATTTT
TRBJ1-4 | . | TRBV13 | . | CASSFTGANEKLFF | TGTGCCAGCAGCTTTACGGGGGCTAATGAAAAACTGTTTTTT
TRBJ1-1 | . | TRBV9 | . | CASSYGQSEAFF | TGTGCCAGCAGCTACGGACAGTCTGAAGCTTTCTTT
TRBJ1-2 | . | TRBV7-9 | . | CASSPVLGGYTF | TGTGCCAGCAGCCCCGTTCTAGGGGGCTACACCTTC
TRBJ1-3 | . | TRBV6-5 | . | CASREHSGNTIYF | TGTGCCAGCAGAGAGCACTCTGGAAACACCATATATTTT
TRBJ2-2 | . | TRBV2 | . | CASTLRVSNTGELFF | TGTGCCAGCACCCTCCGGGTTTCGAACACCGGGGAGCTGTTTTTT
TRBJ2-7 | . | TRBV2 | . | CASNFAEIYEQYF | TGTGCCAGCAACTTCGCGGAAATCTACGAGCAGTACTTC
TRBJ2-1 | . | TRBV11-2 | . | CASLRGSSYNEQFF | TGTGCCAGCCTCAGGGGTAGCTCCTACAATGAGCAGTTCTTC
TRBJ1-6 | . | TRBV29-1 | . | CSVEVGSEYNSPLHF | TGCAGCGTTGAAGTTGGGAGTGAATATAATTCACCCCTCCACTTT
TRBJ1-2 | . | TRBV4-3 | TRBD1 | CASSYLDRGQGYTF | TGCGCCAGCAGCTACCTGGACAGGGGGCAGGGCTACACCTTC
TRBJ2-3 | few | TRBV7-9 | . | CASSLVGGLLDTQYF | TGTGCCAGCAGCTTAGTCGGGGGCTTACTAGATACGCAGTATTTT
TRBJ2-3 | . | TRBV9 | . | CASSIWGTDTQYF | TGTGCCAGCAGCATTTGGGGCACAGATACGCAGTATTTT
TRBJ2-3 | . | TRBV9 | TRBD1 | CASSARDRGRDTQYF | TGTGCCAGCAGCGCCCGGGACAGGGGCAGAGATACGCAGTATTTT
TRBJ2-5 | once | TRBV6-5 | . | CASRSQETQYF | TGTGCCAGCAGAAGCCAAGAGACCCAGTACTTC
TRBJ2-5 | large | TRBV6-5 | TRBD1 | CASSTGQSRGETQYF | TGTGCCAGCAGCACGGGACAGTCGAGGGGAGAGACCCAGTACTTC
TRBJ2-7 | . | TRBV7-9 | . | CASSAAKDSYEQYF | TGTGCCAGCAGCGCCGCCAAAGACTCCTACGAGCAGTACTTC
TRBJ1-1 | . | TRBV5-5 | . | CASSLSYRNTEAFF | TGTGCCAGCAGCTTGAGCTACAGGAACACTGAAGCTTTCTTT
TRBJ2-1 | . | TRBV5-1 | . | CASSLVESPGAYNEQFF | TGCGCCAGCAGCTTGGTCGAGAGCCCGGGCGCTTACAATGAGCAGTTCTTC
TRBJ2-3 | . | TRBV2 | . | CASSEWGRAADTQYF | TGTGCCAGCAGTGAATGGGGCAGGGCGGCAGATACGCAGTATTTT